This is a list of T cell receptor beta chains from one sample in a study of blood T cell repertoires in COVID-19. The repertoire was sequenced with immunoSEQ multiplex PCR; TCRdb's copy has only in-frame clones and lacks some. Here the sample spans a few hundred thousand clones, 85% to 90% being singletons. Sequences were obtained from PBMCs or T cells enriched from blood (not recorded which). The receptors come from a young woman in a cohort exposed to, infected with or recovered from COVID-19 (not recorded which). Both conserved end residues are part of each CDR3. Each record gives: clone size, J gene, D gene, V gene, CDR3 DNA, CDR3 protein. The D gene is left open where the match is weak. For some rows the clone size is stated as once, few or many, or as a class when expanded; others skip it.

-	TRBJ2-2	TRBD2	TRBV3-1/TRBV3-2	TGTGCCAGCAGCCCGGGACTAGCGGTTCTGGAGAACACCGGGGAGCTGTTTTTT	CASSPGLAVLENTGELFF
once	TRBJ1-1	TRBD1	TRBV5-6	TGTGCCAGCAGAAACGCAGGGGGCACTGAAGCTTTCTTT	CASRNAGGTEAFF
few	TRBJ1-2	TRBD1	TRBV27	TGTGCCAGCAGTTTTGGTGACAGGGGAGTCTATGGCTACACCTTC	CASSFGDRGVYGYTF
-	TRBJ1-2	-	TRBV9	TGTGCCAGCAGCGTAGACAGGGACTATGGCTACACCTTC	CASSVDRDYGYTF
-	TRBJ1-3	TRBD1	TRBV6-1	TGTGCCAGCAGTGACGGGACAGCCTCTGGAAACACCATATATTTT	CASSDGTASGNTIYF
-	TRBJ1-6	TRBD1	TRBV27	TGTGCCAGCAGACCAGGGGGTAATTCACCCCTCCACTTT	CASRPGGNSPLHF
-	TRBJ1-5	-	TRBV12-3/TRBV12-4	TGTGCCAGCACCCCAGATAGCAATCAGCCCCAGCATTTT	CASTPDSNQPQHF
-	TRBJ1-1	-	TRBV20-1	TGCAGTGCTGACACGGTAACTGAAGCTTTCTTT	CSADTVTEAFF
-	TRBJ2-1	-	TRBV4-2	TGTGCCAGCAGCCAAGACTCCAAGACAAATGAGCAGTTCTTC	CASSQDSKTNEQFF
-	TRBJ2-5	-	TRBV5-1	TGCGCCAGCAGCTTGAACGGGGAGGAGACCCAGTACTTC	CASSLNGEETQYF
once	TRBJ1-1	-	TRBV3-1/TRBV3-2	TGTGCCAGCAGCCAAGGGGGGGTGTTCAACACTGAAGCTTTCTTT	CASSQGGVFNTEAFF
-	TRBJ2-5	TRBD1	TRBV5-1	TGCGCCAGCAGCCTCGCTGGACAGGGGATCGAGACCCAGTACTTC	CASSLAGQGIETQYF
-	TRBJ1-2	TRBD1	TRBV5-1	TGCGCCAGCAGCTTGAACGACAGGGGTGGGAGCTATGGCTACACCTTC	CASSLNDRGGSYGYTF
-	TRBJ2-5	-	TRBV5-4	TGTGCCAGCAGCTCCGGGGGGCCGGAGACCCAGTACTTC	CASSSGGPETQYF
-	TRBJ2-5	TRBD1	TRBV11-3	TGTGCCAGCAGCCAGGGGGCGAGGCCAGAGACCCAGTACTTC	CASSQGARPETQYF
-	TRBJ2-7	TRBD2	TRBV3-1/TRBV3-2	TGTGCCAGCAGCCAAGGAAGCGGGGGCCCCTACGAGCAGTACTTC	CASSQGSGGPYEQYF
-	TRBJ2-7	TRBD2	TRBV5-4	TGTGCCAGCAGCTTGGCGACTAGCGGGGTTTACGAGCAGTACTTC	CASSLATSGVYEQYF
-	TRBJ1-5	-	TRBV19	TGTGCCAGTAGTCCGGAGGGCAATAGCAATCAGCCCCAGCATTTT	CASSPEGNSNQPQHF
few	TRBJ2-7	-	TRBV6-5	TGTGCCACAACTTCCCCAGGGGTCGGGGAGCAGTACTTC	CATTSPGVGEQYF
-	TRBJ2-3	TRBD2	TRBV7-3	TGTGCCAGCAGCTCGGGACTAGCGGGAGCCACGGGTACGCAGTATTTT	CASSSGLAGATGTQYF
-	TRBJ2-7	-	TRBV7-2	TGTGCCAGCAGCTTAAGCAGGGCCGACTACGAGCAGTACTTC	CASSLSRADYEQYF
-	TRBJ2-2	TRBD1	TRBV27	TGTGCCAGCAGGGACAGGGGGTCGGGGGAGCTGTTTTTT	CASRDRGSGELFF
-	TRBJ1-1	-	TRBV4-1	TGCGCCAGCAGCCAAGGATATGGGGGGAAAACTGAAGCTTTCTTT	CASSQGYGGKTEAFF
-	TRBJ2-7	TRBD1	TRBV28	TGTGCCAGCAGTGGGGGACAGGGGTTCGAGCAGTACTTC	CASSGGQGFEQYF
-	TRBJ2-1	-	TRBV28	TGTGCCAGCAACCTCGAGGTAGGCGATGAGCAGTTCTTC	CASNLEVGDEQFF
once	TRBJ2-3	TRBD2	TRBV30	TGTGCCTGGAGTTGGTATCTAGCGGGAGACACAGATACGCAGTATTTT	CAWSWYLAGDTDTQYF
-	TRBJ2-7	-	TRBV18	TGTGCCAGCTCACCGGAACTTCTAGGCGAGCAGTACTTC	CASSPELLGEQYF
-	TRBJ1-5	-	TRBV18	TGTGCCAGCTCACCAGGGGGGGGGCAGCCCCAGCATTTT	CASSPGGGQPQHF
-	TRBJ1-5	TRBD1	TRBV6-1	TGTGCCAGCAGTGAGGGGGGACAGTCCTATAGCAATCAGCCCCAGCATTTT	CASSEGGQSYSNQPQHF
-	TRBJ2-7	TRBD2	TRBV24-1	TGTGCCACCAGCGGAGGACTAGCGGGTTCCTACGAGCAGTACTTC	CATSGGLAGSYEQYF
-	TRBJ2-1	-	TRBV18	TGTGCCAGCTCACCACCGTCGAAGACAAACAATGAGCAGTTCTTC	CASSPPSKTNNEQFF
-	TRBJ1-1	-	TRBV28	TGTGCCAGCAGTTCAGGGGCCCCGAGTGAAGCTTTCTTT	CASSSGAPSEAFF
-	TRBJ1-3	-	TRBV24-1	TGTGCCACCCCCTACCCCGAGAGGGCTAATGGAAACACCATATATTTT	CATPYPERANGNTIYF
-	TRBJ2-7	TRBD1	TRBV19	TGTGCCAGTAGTATCGGACAGGGGGTCTCACGCGAGCAGTACTTC	CASSIGQGVSREQYF
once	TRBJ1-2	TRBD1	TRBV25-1	TGTGCCAGCAGTGAACTCGGGCAGGGGGCAGGGGGCTACACCTTC	CASSELGQGAGGYTF
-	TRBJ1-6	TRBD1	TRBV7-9	TGTGCCAGCAGCTTAGTCCTTGGGACAGGGCTTTCACCCCTCCACTTT	CASSLVLGTGLSPLHF
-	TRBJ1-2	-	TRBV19	TGTGCCGTGGGAGGGGGAGCTGGCTACACCTTC	CAVGGGAGYTF
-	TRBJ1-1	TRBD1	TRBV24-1	TGTGCCACCAGAAGGGACAGAGAAACTTTCTTT	CATRRDRETFF
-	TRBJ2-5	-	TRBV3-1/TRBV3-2	TGTGCCAGCAGCCCGAGAGGTGGCGAGACCCAGTACTTC	CASSPRGGETQYF